Listed below are T cell receptor beta chains from one sample, sequenced in a study of spatial heterogeneity in lung cancer. MiXCR, applied by TCRdb to the 5' RACE reads, yields one record per CDR3 protein. The sample carries around 110,000 distinct CDR3 sequences, 12% recorded once. The sample in question was PBMCs, obtained at follow-up. The receptors were gathered from a male donor with early-stage non-small cell lung cancer. The CDR3 runs from the conserved cysteine through the conserved F or W. A D gene is named only where the DNA matches it firmly. Clone size is given for some rows only: seen once, a few or many times, or a class if the clone is expanded.

. . TRBJ2-7 TRBV14 CASSQAPGVVEQYF TGTGCCAGCAGCCAAGCTCCCGGGGTTGTCGAGCAGTACTTC
. . TRBJ2-2 TRBV21-1 CASSKYHNTGELFF TGTGCCAGCAGCAAATATCACAACACCGGGGAGCTGTTTTTT
few . TRBJ1-1 TRBV9 CASSVQGKGTEAFF TGTGCCAGCAGCGTACAGGGGAAAGGCACTGAAGCTTTCTTT
. TRBD1 TRBJ1-6 TRBV11-1 CASSSRDRGNSPLHF TGTGCCAGCAGCTCCCGGGACAGGGGTAATTCACCCCTCCACTTT
few . TRBJ1-5 TRBV28 CASITGLRRNQPQHF TGTGCCAGCATTACGGGGCTACGACGAAATCAGCCCCAGCATTTT
. . TRBJ2-1 TRBV28 CEQGTGEQFF TGTGAACAGGGAACTGGGGAGCAGTTCTTC
. TRBD2 TRBJ2-5 TRBV9 CASSPPGGVQETQYF TGTGCCAGCAGCCCCCCGGGGGGGGTGCAAGAGACCCAGTACTTC
many TRBD2 TRBJ2-1 TRBV20-1 CSANSGGALNEQFF TGCAGTGCCAATAGCGGGGGGGCCCTTAATGAGCAGTTCTTC
many TRBD1 TRBJ1-1 TRBV4-1 CASSQEKGDSVMNTEAFF TGCGCCAGCAGCCAAGAAAAGGGGGACAGCGTTATGAACACTGAAGCTTTCTTT
many . TRBJ1-1 TRBV18 CASSPGQDTEAFF TGTGCCAGCTCACCGGGTCAGGACACTGAAGCTTTCTTT
few . TRBJ2-5 TRBV28 CASTPLSRGETQYF TGTGCCAGCACCCCACTCTCGCGAGGGGAGACCCAGTACTTC
. . TRBJ1-5 TRBV4-1 CASSQEGAGSNQPQHF TGCGCCAGCAGCCAAGAGGGGGCGGGTAGCAATCAGCCCCAGCATTTT
many . TRBJ2-5 TRBV3-1 CASSPRRETQYF TGTGCCAGCAGCCCGAGGAGAGAGACCCAGTACTTC
few TRBD1 TRBJ2-1 TRBV20-1 CSARPILGTVFLIF TGCAGTGCTAGACCCATACTCGGGACAGTTTTCTTGATCTTC
. . TRBJ1-1 TRBV4-1 CASRGDLYGTEAFF TGCGCCAGCAGAGGGGACCTTTATGGCACTGAAGCTTTCTTT
many . TRBJ2-3 TRBV9 CASSVGPTFNTDTQYF TGTGCCAGCAGCGTAGGGCCGACGTTTAACACAGATACGCAGTATTTT
few TRBD1 TRBJ1-5 TRBV7-2 CASSYDRASNQPQHF TGTGCCAGCAGCTACGACAGGGCTAGCAATCAGCCCCAGCATTTT
many . TRBJ2-7 TRBV5-6 CASSHDTYEQYF TGTGCCAGCAGCCACGACACCTACGAGCAGTACTTC
few . TRBJ2-1 TRBV24-1 CATSDPNYDEQFF TGTGCCACCAGTGACCCAAATTACGATGAGCAGTTCTTC
. TRBD2 TRBJ2-1 TRBV20-1 CSAIHPRRTRGNNEQFF TGCAGTGCCATCCACCCCAGGCGGACTAGAGGAAACAATGAGCAGTTCTTC
many . TRBJ1-2 TRBV20-1 CSAFDGLYGYTF TGCAGTGCTTTCGACGGACTCTATGGCTACACCTTC
. . TRBJ1-5 TRBV20-1 CSARETGALPSNQPQHF TGCAGTGCTAGAGAAACCGGGGCCCTTCCGAGCAATCAGCCCCAGCATTTT
. . TRBJ2-7 TRBV10-3 CAISESTGRGEQYF TGTGCCATCAGTGAGTCAACAGGGAGGGGCGAGCAGTACTTC
few . TRBJ2-2 TRBV15 CATSRIRERARAGELFF TGTGCCACCAGTAGGATCCGGGAAAGGGCGCGCGCCGGGGAGCTGTTTTTT
medium-sized TRBD1 TRBJ2-1 TRBV24-1 CATSVRGQGLRFDNEQFF TGTGCCACCAGTGTGAGGGGGCAGGGTTTGAGATTTGACAATGAGCAGTTCTTC
few . TRBJ1-5 TRBV20-1 CSATPQGSSNQPQHF TGCAGTGCTACCCCACAGGGTAGTAGCAATCAGCCCCAGCATTTT
few . TRBJ1-5 TRBV24-1 CATQEGGLNQPQHF TGTGCCACCCAAGAAGGGGGGCTCAATCAGCCCCAGCATTTT
. . TRBJ1-5 TRBV28 CASRSNQPQHF TGTGCCAGCAGGAGCAATCAGCCCCAGCATTTT
many . TRBJ2-7 TRBV7-9 CASSLAGVFSYEQYF TGTGCCAGCAGCTTAGCGGGTGTGTTCTCCTACGAGCAGTACTTC
. . TRBJ2-3 TRBV4-1 CASSLSYRGRGGTDTQYF TGCGCCAGCAGCCTATCATATCGGGGCAGGGGAGGCACAGATACGCAGTATTTT
. TRBD1 TRBJ1-5 TRBV5-6 CASSVGQGARQPQHF TGTGCCAGCAGCGTGGGACAGGGGGCACGGCAGCCCCAGCATTTT
. TRBD1 TRBJ1-2 TRBV28 CGSSLGPGTGADGYTF TGTGGCAGCAGTTTGGGCCCCGGGACAGGGGCAGATGGCTACACCTTC
many . TRBJ1-5 TRBV15 CATSRDSAGNQPQHF TGTGCCACCAGCAGAGATTCGGCCGGAAATCAGCCCCAGCATTTT
few TRBD1 TRBJ2-3 TRBV5-5 CASSLVWGQVSTDTQYF TGTGCCAGCAGCTTGGTTTGGGGACAGGTGAGCACAGATACGCAGTATTTT
. . TRBJ1-1 TRBV7-2 CASSFKYGATEAFF TGTGCCAGCAGCTTCAAGTATGGGGCGACTGAAGCTTTCTTT
few . TRBJ1-1 TRBV3-1 CASSQDSTTEAFF TGTGCCAGCAGCCAAGATTCGACCACTGAAGCTTTCTTT
. TRBD2 TRBJ2-5 TRBV2 CARTSGGPSQTQYF TGTGCCAGAACTAGCGGGGGGCCTTCCCAGACCCAGTACTTC
many . TRBJ1-2 TRBV7-9 CASSLALPPVHF TGTGCCAGCAGCTTAGCATTACCGCCCGTCCACTTC
few TRBD1 TRBJ1-6 TRBV4-3 CASSQERSGTANSPLHF TGCGCCAGCAGCCAAGAACGATCCGGGACAGCTAATTCACCCCTCCACTTT
. . TRBJ1-5 TRBV6-5 CASSPGPSVSNQPQHF TGTGCCAGCAGTCCGGGGCCGTCGGTTAGCAATCAGCCCCAGCATTTT
few . TRBJ2-3 TRBV11-2 CASSSTGPKQYF TGTGCCAGCAGCTCGACGGGACCGAAGCAGTATTTT
few . TRBJ1-2 TRBV5-1 CASSSPPLGGGYTF TGCGCCAGCAGCTCACCTCCCCTTGGAGGAGGCTACACCTTC
many TRBD1 TRBJ1-2 TRBV29-1 CSFLTGTYGYTF TGCAGCTTTCTGACAGGGACCTATGGCTACACCTTC
many . TRBJ1-6 TRBV9 CASSERDGNSPLHF TGTGCCAGCAGCGAACGGGACGGTAATTCACCCCTCCACTTT
. . TRBJ2-7 TRBV29-1 CSARGGARPEQYF TGCAGCGCCCGCGGGGGCGCCCGTCCCGAGCAGTACTTC
. . TRBJ1-4 TRBV5-1 CASSGTTGEKLFF TGCGCCAGCAGCGGGACGACGGGTGAAAAACTGTTTTTT
few . TRBJ2-7 TRBV18 CASSPPGTYEQYF TGTGCCAGCTCACCACCGGGAACCTACGAGCAGTACTTC
many TRBD1 TRBJ2-2 TRBV29-1 CSVGDRGRYTGELFF TGCAGCGTTGGGGACAGGGGCCGTTACACCGGGGAGCTGTTTTTT
. . TRBJ2-7 TRBV10-3 CAISGGDEQYF TGTGCCATCAGTGGAGGGGACGAGCAGTACTTC
many . TRBJ1-5 TRBV5-6 CASSPRGAYSNQPQHF TGTGCCAGCAGCCCTCGGGGGGCTTATAGCAATCAGCCCCAGCATTTT
. TRBD2 TRBJ2-3 TRBV29-1 CSARTRLAGTTDAQYF TGCAGCGCTCGAACGAGACTAGCGGGGACCACAGATGCGCAGTATTTT
. . TRBJ1-5 TRBV3-1 CASSSGLISNQPQHF TGTGCCAGCAGCTCGGGACTGATTAGCAATCAGCCCCAGCATTTT
few . TRBJ2-3 TRBV11-2 CASSLDLPPPDTQYF TGTGCCAGCAGCTTAGATCTGCCCCCACCAGATACGCAGTATTTT
few . TRBJ2-1 TRBV20-1 CSVRRGGVSYNEQFF TGCAGTGTCCGCCGAGGGGGTGTCTCCTACAATGAGCAGTTCTTC